Listed here is a single TCR beta chain. The data derive from a study of cytomegalovirus exposure and HLA in healthy donors. Germline values: CDR1 SGHDN, CDR2 FVKESK. The CDR3 extends over 16 amino acids. Trimming removed 1 base from V and 5 bases from J; junction bases left unmatched: 9. Clones were read by immunoSEQ multiplex PCR, and TCRdb kept only the in-frame ones, dropping some. The sample includes 150,000 to 200,000 clones, about nine tenths of them seen just once. The genes are TRBV14 and TRBJ2-3, with 7 bases identical to TRBD2. Sequenced material: PBMCs. The source of this sequence is a woman between 18 and 30 years old in good health and CMV-seropositive. The CDR3 sequence: CASSQVSGTKKDTQYF. CDR3 DNA: TGTGCCAGCAGCCAAGTTTCGGGGACTAAAAAAGATACGCAGTATTTT.